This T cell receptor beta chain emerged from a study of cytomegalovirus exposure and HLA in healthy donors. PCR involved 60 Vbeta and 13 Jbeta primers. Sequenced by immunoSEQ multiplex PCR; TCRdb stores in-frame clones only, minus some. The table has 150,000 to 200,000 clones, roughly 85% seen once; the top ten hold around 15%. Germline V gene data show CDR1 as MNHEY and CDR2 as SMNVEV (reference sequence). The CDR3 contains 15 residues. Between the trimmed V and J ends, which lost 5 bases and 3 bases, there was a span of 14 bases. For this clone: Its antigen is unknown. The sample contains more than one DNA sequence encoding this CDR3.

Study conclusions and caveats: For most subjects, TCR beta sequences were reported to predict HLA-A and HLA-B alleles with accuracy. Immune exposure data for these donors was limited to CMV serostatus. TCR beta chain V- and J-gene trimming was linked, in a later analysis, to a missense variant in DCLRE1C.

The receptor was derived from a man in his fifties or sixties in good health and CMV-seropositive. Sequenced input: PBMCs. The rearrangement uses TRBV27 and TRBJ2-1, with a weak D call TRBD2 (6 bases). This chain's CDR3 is CASSPNRDFYNEQFF. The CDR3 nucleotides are TGTGCCAGCAGTCCCAATCGGGACTTCTACAATGAGCAGTTCTTC.